Listed below are T cell receptor beta chains from one sample, sequenced in a study of T-cell reconstitution after alpha-beta-depleted transplantation in children. MiXCR was run by TCRdb on the PCR reads, yielding one entry per CDR3 protein. The table records 700,000 to 850,000 distinct CDR3 sequences, around 15% of them present only once. This material consisted of PBMCs, mostly from graft donor cells, taken 360 days after TCRalphabeta/CD19-depleted stem cell transplant. The receptors stem from a male patient younger than 18 who had a stem cell transplant for acute lymphoblastic leukemia, so the T cells may come from the graft donor. Both conserved end residues are part of each CDR3. The D gene is left open where the match is weak. Some rows have no size entry. The others give once, few or many, or a class for an expanded clone.

CDR3 length,D gene,J gene,V gene,clone size,CDR3 DNA,CDR3 protein
13,.,TRBJ2-2,TRBV6-2/TRBV6-3,.,TGTGCCAGCAGCCTGTCAAAACCCGGGGAGCTGTTTTTT,CASSLSKPGELFF
16,TRBD1,TRBJ2-5,TRBV5-1,.,TGCGCCAGCAGCTCCCGGACAGGGGGAGTACAAGAGACCCAGTACTTC,CASSSRTGGVQETQYF
16,TRBD2,TRBJ2-7,TRBV13,few,TGTGCCAGCAGCCGATCGCGGGGGGTGAACGTGAACGAGCAGTACTTC,CASSRSRGVNVNEQYF
16,.,TRBJ2-4,TRBV7-2,few,TGTGCCAGCAGCCCGGGGACGCCAATAGCCAAAAACATTCAGTACTTC,CASSPGTPIAKNIQYF
16,.,TRBJ2-7,TRBV12-3/TRBV12-4,.,TGTGCCAGCAGTTTCGTGAGCCTCCCGGGGTTGGACGAGCAGTACTTC,CASSFVSLPGLDEQYF
18,TRBD2,TRBJ2-5,TRBV11-1,few,TGTGCCAGCAGCGTAGGACAGAGAGCGGGGGGGCTTCAAGAGACCCAGTACTTC,CASSVGQRAGGLQETQYF
11,.,TRBJ1-1,TRBV6-5,many,TGTGCCAGCAGCTCGAACACTGAAGCTTTCTTT,CASSSNTEAFF
15,.,TRBJ2-1,TRBV15,few,TGTGCCACCAGCAGAGCCAGAAACTCCTACAATGAGCAGTTCTTC,CATSRARNSYNEQFF
14,.,TRBJ2-7,TRBV12-3/TRBV12-4,many,TGTGCCAGCAGTTTAGCGGGGGGAGTCAAGGAGCAGTACTTC,CASSLAGGVKEQYF
16,.,TRBJ2-1,TRBV3-1,.,TGTGCCAGCAGCCAAGATCCGGCGAACTCCTACAATGAGCAGTTCTTC,CASSQDPANSYNEQFF
14,.,TRBJ1-1,TRBV18,few,TGTGCCAGCTTTTTCGGACAGCTGAACACTGAAGCTTTCTTT,CASFFGQLNTEAFF
17,.,TRBJ2-1,TRBV9,many,TGTGCCAGCAGCGACCACCTGATAGGGAGGCACTACAATGAGCAGTTCTTC,CASSDHLIGRHYNEQFF
17,TRBD2,TRBJ2-1,TRBV20-1,few,TGCAGTGCTAGAGACTTGGGACTAGCGGGATCGCGCAATGAGCAGTTCTTC,CSARDLGLAGSRNEQFF
16,TRBD2,TRBJ2-5,TRBV20-1,few,TGCAGTGCTAGAGAAAGGGGACTAGCGGGTCGGGAGACCCAGTACTTC,CSARERGLAGRETQYF
15,TRBD2,TRBJ2-3,TRBV15,many,TGTGCCACCAGCAGACCGGGACTAGTGGCAGATACGCAGTATTTT,CATSRPGLVADTQYF
15,.,TRBJ2-5,TRBV4-1,few,TGCGCCAGCAGCCAAGATGGGGCGGACCCACGGACCCAGTACTTC,CASSQDGADPRTQYF
17,TRBD2,TRBJ2-1,TRBV28,few,TGTGCCAGCAGTCCCGTCGGACTAGCGGCCTCCTACAATGAGCAGTTCTTC,CASSPVGLAASYNEQFF
13,.,TRBJ1-2,TRBV5-1,.,TGCGCCAGCTTCGACGACAGGTCATATGGCTACACCTTC,CASFDDRSYGYTF
14,.,TRBJ1-2,TRBV3-1,few,TGTGCCAGCAGCCAAGTAGGGCAGCTCTATGGCTACACCTTC,CASSQVGQLYGYTF
15,.,TRBJ1-4,TRBV5-1,.,TGCGCCAGCAGCTTCTGGGGGCTAGCTAATGAAAAACTGTTTTTT,CASSFWGLANEKLFF
17,.,TRBJ2-3,TRBV5-5,.,TGTGCCAGCAGCTTACTAGCATCGGGGCATAGCACAGATACGCAGTATTTT,CASSLLASGHSTDTQYF
14,.,TRBJ2-7,TRBV4-1,few,TGCGCCAGCAGAGCCCTAGGGAGCTCCTACGAGCAGTACTTC,CASRALGSSYEQYF
18,TRBD2,TRBJ2-1,TRBV7-2,few,TGTGCCAGCAGCTTAGGGCTGTCGGGACTAGCGGTCCACAATGAGCAGTTCTTC,CASSLGLSGLAVHNEQFF
14,.,TRBJ1-1,TRBV20-1,.,TGCAGTGCTGTTCGGAGGCACCTGAACACTGAAGCTTTCTTT,CSAVRRHLNTEAFF
15,TRBD1,TRBJ1-2,TRBV24-1,.,TGTGCCACCAGTGATTCGGGACAGGGAGGTTTTGGCTACACCTTC,CATSDSGQGGFGYTF
15,.,TRBJ2-7,TRBV7-8,few,TGTGCCAGCAGCTCCTGGGACTGGGGCTCCTACGAGCAGTACTTC,CASSSWDWGSYEQYF
14,.,TRBJ1-5,TRBV5-6,few,TGTGCCAGCAGCTCGAAAGGGGCAAGTCAGCCCCAGCATTTT,CASSSKGASQPQHF
16,TRBD1,TRBJ2-7,TRBV5-1,many,TGCGCCAGCAGCTTGGACGGGACAGGGAGCTCCTACGAGCAGTACTTC,CASSLDGTGSSYEQYF
16,TRBD2,TRBJ2-1,TRBV20-1,.,TGCAGTCTATATCCCCCCCTAGCGGGAGTCATCAATGAGCAGTTCTTC,CSLYPPLAGVINEQFF
16,TRBD2,TRBJ2-1,TRBV15,few,TGTGCCACCAGCAGAGTTGGTAGCGGGAGGGCCGGTGAGCAGTTCTTC,CATSRVGSGRAGEQFF
14,TRBD1,TRBJ2-7,TRBV6-5,once,TGTGCCAGCAGTTTACAGGGGGCGATCGACGAGCAGTACTTC,CASSLQGAIDEQYF
16,.,TRBJ2-2,TRBV4-1,few,TGCGCCAGCAGCCACGTTGTAGGGGAGTTCACCGGGGAGCTGTTTTTT,CASSHVVGEFTGELFF
15,.,TRBJ2-3,TRBV7-8,.,TGTGCCAGCAGCTTTGGAGGGAGAAGCACAGAAACGCAGTATTTT,CASSFGGRSTETQYF
15,.,TRBJ1-1,TRBV5-1,few,TGCGCCAGCAGCTTGGCCGCGGGTATGAACACTGAAGCTTTCTTT,CASSLAAGMNTEAFF
17,TRBD1,TRBJ2-6,TRBV12-3/TRBV12-4,.,TGTGCCAGCAGTCCGGGACAGGGGGCCGCTGGGGCCAACGTCCTGACTTTC,CASSPGQGAAGANVLTF
16,.,TRBJ2-1,TRBV5-1,many,TGCGCCAGCAGCGTCAGTGGGGCGGGGACCTACAATGAGCAGTTCTTC,CASSVSGAGTYNEQFF
16,TRBD1,TRBJ2-1,TRBV12-3/TRBV12-4,.,TGTGCCAGCACCGTGGACAGGGCGGACTCCTACAATGAGCAGTTCTTC,CASTVDRADSYNEQFF
15,TRBD1,TRBJ2-7,TRBV6-1,few,TGTGCCAGCAGTGAAGGGACAGGGATGTGGTACGAGCAGTACTTC,CASSEGTGMWYEQYF
15,.,TRBJ2-4,TRBV4-1,.,TGCGCCAGCAGCCAGACGGGTGTAGCCAAAAACATTCAGTACTTC,CASSQTGVAKNIQYF
13,.,TRBJ2-2,TRBV2,.,TGTGCCAATAGTGCCCCCTCCCCCGGGGAGCTGTTTTTT,CANSAPSPGELFF
15,.,TRBJ2-3,TRBV4-2,few,TGTGCCAGCAGATTGACTGGGATTTCAACAGATACGCAGTATTTT,CASRLTGISTDTQYF
14,TRBD2,TRBJ2-7,TRBV12-3/TRBV12-4,few,TGTGCCAGCAGTCCGGGACTAGCACTGGGGGAGCAGTACTTC,CASSPGLALGEQYF
13,.,TRBJ2-1,TRBV29-1,.,TGCAGCGTTGAGGGGACGTACTACAATGAGCAGTTCTTC,CSVEGTYYNEQFF
15,.,TRBJ2-3,TRBV5-1,.,TGCGCCAGCAGCTTGGCCTGGGAAAGGGCAGATACGCAGTATTTT,CASSLAWERADTQYF
13,.,TRBJ2-7,TRBV12-3/TRBV12-4,few,TGTGCCAGCAGTTTTAACCTGGGGGGCGAGCAGTACTTC,CASSFNLGGEQYF
15,TRBD1,TRBJ2-6,TRBV6-2/TRBV6-3,once,TGTGCCCTCAGCAGGGGGAGCTCTGGGGCCAACGTCCTGACTTTC,CALSRGSSGANVLTF
16,TRBD1,TRBJ1-5,TRBV4-1,many,TGCGCCAGCAGCGGACAGGGTCAGAATAGCAATCAGCCCCAGCATTTT,CASSGQGQNSNQPQHF
15,TRBD2,TRBJ2-7,TRBV11-1,few,TGTGCCAGCAGCGCACTAGCGGGTCTTTCCTACGAGCAGTACTTC,CASSALAGLSYEQYF
15,.,TRBJ2-3,TRBV12-3/TRBV12-4,many,TGTGCCAGCAGAATTAGAGCCTCTAGCACAGATACGCAGTATTTT,CASRIRASSTDTQYF
14,.,TRBJ2-3,TRBV5-1,many,TGCGCCAGCAGCTTCCATCATAGCACAGATACGCAGTATTTT,CASSFHHSTDTQYF
12,.,TRBJ2-5,TRBV18,many,TGTGCCAGCTCACCGGGGGAAGAGACCCAGTACTTC,CASSPGEETQYF
17,TRBD2,TRBJ2-2,TRBV28,few,TGTGCCAGCAGTTTATCAACGGGAGGGCTTGGTCCCGGGGAGCTGTTTTTT,CASSLSTGGLGPGELFF
15,.,TRBJ1-1,TRBV21-1,few,TGTGCCAGCAGCACCACCAAAGGACAGGGAAAGTCTACTTTCTTT,CASSTTKGQGKSTFF
15,TRBD2,TRBJ2-5,TRBV7-2,.,TGTGCCAGCGGGTCTAGCGGGAGGGCGTGGGAGACCCAGTACTTC,CASGSSGRAWETQYF
15,TRBD1,TRBJ2-7,TRBV7-9,.,TGTGCCAGCAGCTTAACGTCAGGGGGCTGGTACGAGCAGTACTTC,CASSLTSGGWYEQYF
17,TRBD2,TRBJ2-1,TRBV11-2,.,TGTGCCAGCAGCCCCTCCAGGGCCAGCGGGAGGGCGGATGAGCAGTTCTTC,CASSPSRASGRADEQFF